What follows is one TCR beta chain and its context. Its antigen is unknown. No clone much larger than this one lies a single base away; base qualities are absent. The data belong to a study of cytomegalovirus exposure and HLA in healthy donors (dated by TCRdb to 2015 to 2018). Notes on the research overall: In an earlier analysis of about 560 of the donors, approximately 300 Gb of sequence data and 90 million to 130 million unique TCR beta sequences from some 170 million T cells were reported. About 300 gigabases of sequencing data and around 85 million unique TCR sequences made up an early release that covered over 550 HLA-typed donors. Among the roughly 400 genotyped donors, approximately 76% belonged to the genetic ancestry cluster associated with self-reported Caucasian donors. The study aimed to test whether signatures of past pathogen exposure could be identified by cataloging public T cell receptors. Using immunosequencing, the study profiled T cell repertoires from 500 to 800 subjects and related those repertoires to cytomegalovirus serostatus. Along with the roughly 670-subject first cohort, a separate validation cohort of over 90 different subjects was used. To predict cytomegalovirus infection status, the study brought together high-throughput TCR immunosequencing, statistical association of individual TCRs with disease status, and machine learning. A later analysis re-examined previously published TCR beta repertoires from more than 600 donors and added high-resolution HLA genotyping to investigate patterns of TCR occurrence. Rather than using new phenotypic data, the later analysis identified candidate immune exposures from TCR beta sequences and from how often those sequences occurred across donors. An earlier analysis of approximately 580 of the donors used high-throughput TCR beta sequencing to judge whether each TCR beta V gene segment behaved as functional or pseudogenic. Alongside the repertoire data, information on donor age, sex, ethnicity and CMV serostatus was compiled. A later genetic analysis used genome-wide SNP genotypes for 398 of the 666 donors, treating that subset as a discovery cohort. Every repertoire in the discovery cohort had been generated on one and the same sequencing platform. Class I and class II HLA loci were covered by the typing at four-digit resolution. Typing coverage varied by locus: roughly 620-640 donors for A, B, C, DRB1 and DQB1; 500 to 550 for DQA1; about 600 for DPA1; around 490 for DPB1. About five DR-DQ haplotypes were treated as single units for association and clustering because of strong linkage in the cohort. Among 300 to 500 genotyped donors of the cohort, an average of roughly 230,000 unique TCR beta nucleotide sequences was sequenced per donor, of which roughly 17% were non-productive.

On the study overall, not on this receptor specifically: In an earlier analysis of around 600 of the donors, most TCR beta V segments appeared in productive rearrangements about 87% or about 30% of the time, broadly matching IMGT annotations. A later analysis found that most CMV-associated TCR beta chains appeared HLA-restricted, with HLA associations seemingly driven largely by CMV exposure. Strong co-occurrence of HLA alleles, especially DR and DQ, made assigning TCR associations to individual alleles difficult. The sequencing pipeline was judged likely to have produced a cluster of highly shared sequence variants as a technical artifact. In vitro tests confirmed that a few of the cytomegalovirus-associated TCR beta chains recognize cytomegalovirus antigens. In a later genetic analysis, a missense DCLRE1C variant was associated with V-gene and J-gene trimming of TCR beta chains, and the association was replicated in an independent cohort. In a later analysis, the rate of TCR association differed among HLA loci, with DRB1 alleles having the most associated TCRs and HLA-C alleles having the fewest. The earlier analysis of a few hundred of the donors excluded fewer than 20 rarely observed V segments, including chromosome 9 orphons, because counts were too low. HLA typing was unavailable for some donors at each locus, so association tests used only the typed subset. Correlated functional status among segregating V segments might reflect linkage disequilibrium, but an unknown experimental factor could not be ruled out. For the cohort, immune exposure information was limited to CMV serostatus. The cohort was sequenced for TCR beta chains only, and without alpha or paired-chain data the features that could be detected were limited. According to the authors, the approach could potentially be generalized to other disease states and immunological phenotypes. In a later analysis, HLA-associated TCR beta chains showed more clonal expansion and lower generation probabilities than non-associated chains that were equally common. The study gave a list of under 200 TCR beta chains associated with cytomegalovirus. The presence/absence analyses assumed that sequencing depth was roughly uniform across donors, and that assumption may not be true. Several of the top co-occurrence clusters appeared to be linked to parvovirus B19, influenza, CMV and Epstein-Barr virus, according to a later analysis. In both the original and validation cohorts, the classifier was reported to diagnose cytomegalovirus status with high specificity and sensitivity. At a false discovery rate of 0.05, a later analysis linked 16,951 TCR beta sequences to specific HLA alleles. A further reported finding was that TCR beta sequences accurately predicted the HLA-A and HLA-B alleles for most subjects in the first cohort. Most TCR sequences were seen in very few donors, while some public TCRs were found in many individuals. A later genetic analysis reported fewer N-insertions in productive TCRs among donors in an Asian-associated ancestry cluster than the roughly 720-donor mean. Because the 87-base-pair reads could not distinguish some IMGT-functional V segments, including TRBV6-2 and TRBV6-3, those segments were excluded.

The method was the immunoSEQ multiplex PCR assay. The multiplex PCR relied on a mix of 60 forward primers for TCR Vbeta segments and 13 reverse primers for TCR Jbeta segments. The CDR3 region of rearranged TCR beta genes was amplified from genomic DNA with a multiplex PCR assay. Amplified TCR beta libraries were sequenced as 87-base-pair reads on the Illumina HiSeq System. In the paper's pipeline: A later analysis counted tens of millions of unique TCR beta chains across the 550 to 750 repertoires, and some 12 million of these chains were shared by at least two donors. Raw reads were error-corrected and collapsed into unique sequences with a nearest-neighbor algorithm that merged closely related sequences to remove PCR and sequencing errors. V, D and J gene segments were assigned by aligning CDR3 sequences to IMGT reference sequences. For a sequence to be retained, at least a six-nucleotide match to both a V gene segment and a J gene segment was required. A rearrangement was called productive if the CDR3 had no stop codons and remained in frame with V and J, and every other rearrangement was called non-productive. CDR3 was defined by IMGT convention, running from the second conserved V-encoded cysteine to the conserved J-encoded phenylalanine. The earlier analysis of some 600 of the donors excluded sequences that lacked an unambiguous match to a single V gene segment. An earlier analysis of just under 600 of the donors called V segments functional above 56.7% productive rearrangements and segregating when the between-donor standard deviation exceeded 5%. A statistical classification framework was developed to diagnose cytomegalovirus status using the catalog of TCR beta chain sequences. V and J gene assignment, in a later analysis, came from comparing TCR nucleotide sequences with IMGT/GENE-DB human TR gene sequences. Using the TCRdist pipeline, a later analysis assigned CDR3 sequences along with most-parsimonious VDJ recombination scenarios. In a later analysis, every TCR beta chain was defined by the combination of its CDR3 amino acid sequence and its V-gene family, and reads without a unique V-gene family were dropped. To address suspected cross-contamination and a sequencing artifact, a later analysis removed 592 highly shared, low-generation-probability nucleotide sequences. In a later analysis, a clonal expansion index was calculated for each public chain from normalized within-repertoire ranks of inferred template counts. In a later analysis, generation probabilities were computed with a VDJ recombination model fitted to out-of-frame rearrangements, and the resulting probabilities were checked against IGoR. In a later analysis, hypergeometric tests were used to score TCR-TCR, TCR-HLA and TCR-CMV co-occurrence, with a repertoire-size bias correction applied to TCR pairs. A later analysis estimated false discovery rates by permuting HLA or CMV assignments 20 times. In a later analysis, co-occurring TCRs were grouped using DBSCAN, with TCRdist sequence similarity added in when clustering inside HLA-allele-positive subsets. Co-occurrence clustering excluded repertoires with fewer than 30,000 or more than 120,000 public chains, plus five with anomalous nucleotide sharing. TCRdb retrieved this table from immuneACCESS and kept in-frame rearrangements only. Not all clones are present; in checked studies, unresolved V genes account for under half, and no reason is known for the remainder. From that table come the V and J calls and clone size; the DNA was used to work out D and trimming. The sample profile shows about 150,000 clones; 85% of them were found once. 1% of the sample comes from the top ten.

From cysteine to phenylalanine, the CDR3 is 14 amino acids long. Only the CDR3 portion is preserved as DNA: 42 bases, with reading frame beginning at the first base. The germline V gene (reference sequence) specifies PRHDT as CDR1 and FYEKMQ as CDR2. V sheds 0 bases and J sheds 4 bases, leaving 10 bases between their ends. The cohort comprised more than 550 healthy bone marrow donors. At the time of sampling, every cohort member was nominally healthy, though immune exposures that went unrecorded were likely present. The donor was CMV seronegative and belonged to the group of 350 to 400 seronegative cohort members. A peripheral blood sample was collected from each donor, and TCR beta sequencing was performed on peripheral blood mononuclear cells. Genomic DNA extraction from the blood cell samples was performed with the Qiagen DNeasy Blood Extraction Kit.

The sequencing input was PBMCs. The clonotype originates from a boy aged 2 to 10 in good health and CMV-seronegative. The sequence links TRBV13 to TRBJ2-7; no D gene can be assigned with confidence. The CDR3 corresponds to CASSLGSLPYEQYF. The sequenced DNA is TGTGCCAGCAGCTTAGGGTCACTACCGTACGAGCAGTACTTC.